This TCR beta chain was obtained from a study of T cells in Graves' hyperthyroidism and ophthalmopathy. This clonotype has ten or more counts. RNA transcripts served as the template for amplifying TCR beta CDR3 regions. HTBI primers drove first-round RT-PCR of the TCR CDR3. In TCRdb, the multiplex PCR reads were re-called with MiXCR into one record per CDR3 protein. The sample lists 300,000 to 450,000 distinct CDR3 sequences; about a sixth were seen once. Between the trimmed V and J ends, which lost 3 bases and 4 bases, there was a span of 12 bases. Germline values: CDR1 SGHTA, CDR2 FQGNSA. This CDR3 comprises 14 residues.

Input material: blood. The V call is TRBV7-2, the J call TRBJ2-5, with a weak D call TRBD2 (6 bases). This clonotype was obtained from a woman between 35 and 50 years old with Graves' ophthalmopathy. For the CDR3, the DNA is TGTGCCAGCAGCTTCAGAATAGCGGTAGAGACCCAGTACTTC. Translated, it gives CASSFRIAVETQYF.